These 32 T cell receptor beta chains came from one sample sequenced in a study of blood T cell repertoires in COVID-19. Profiling relied on immunoSEQ multiplex PCR, and the TCRdb table lists in-frame clones only, not all of them. The table records 150,000 to 200,000 clones, roughly four fifths of them present only once. The sample comprised peripheral blood. The receptors were sampled from a man between 60 and 75 years old with active or convalescent COVID-19.

The V gene is TRBV3-1 (or the pseudogene TRBV3-2), the J gene TRBJ2-2, with TRBD2 matching 12 bases. This CDR3 is built from 20 residues. V shed 2 bases, J shed 7 bases, and the junction held 17 bases outside the gene matches. CDR1 and CDR2 from the germline V gene are LGHDT and YNNKEL (reference sequence). CDR3 sequence (DNA): TGTGCCAGCAGCCAACCCCCCGGGACTAGCGGGCCCGGCGGCGGCGGGGAGCTGTTTTTT. Translation gives CASSQPPGTSGPGGGGELFF.

The gene calls are TRBV5-1 and TRBJ2-7; perhaps TRBD1 as D (6 bases). The CDR3 runs 16 residues. CDR1 and CDR2 (germline): SGHRS, YFSETQ. V lost 0 bases and J lost 3, with 16 bases in between. The CDR3 sequence: CASSLVSAGEGYEQYF. The CDR3 DNA reads TGCGCCAGCAGCTTGGTATCGGCAGGGGAAGGCTACGAGCAGTACTTC.

The V gene is TRBV11-2, the J gene TRBJ1-1, with TRBD1 identical over 7 bases. With 5 bases clipped from V and 6 bases from J, the junction kept 12 bases outside the gene matches. CDR3 size: 15 residues. The V gene's germline CDR1 is SGHAT and CDR2 FQNNGV. This CDR3 reads CASSPRQGSLAEAFF. As DNA, the CDR3 is TGTGCCAGCAGCCCCAGACAGGGATCCTTGGCTGAAGCTTTCTTT.

This clone was counted only a few times. This chain uses TRBV11-1 with TRBJ2-1; the D gene is possibly TRBD1 (5 bases). V lost 5 bases and J 1 base, leaving 15 bases between the germline ends. Germline assignment: CDR1 SGHAT and CDR2 FQDESV (reference sequence). The CDR3 runs to 16 residues. CDR3 region: CASSPNSGLSYNEQFF. The CDR3 DNA reads TGTGCCAGCAGCCCGAACTCAGGGTTGTCCTACAATGAGCAGTTCTTC.

This chain links TRBV10-3 with TRBJ2-3; D gene uncertain. The V and J ends lost 0 bases and 0 bases respectively, with 10 bases between them. The CDR3 spans 16 residues. Germline CDR1 is ENHRY and CDR2 is SYGVKD. The CDR3 region has the DNA TGTGCCATCAGTGAGTCGCCAGACACTAGCACAGATACGCAGTATTTT. Its protein is CAISESPDTSTDTQYF.

The rearrangement joins TRBV18 to TRBJ1-4; D may be TRBD1 (5 bases). The V gene's germline CDR1 is KGHSH and CDR2 LQKENI. The CDR3 consists of 16 residues. Trimming cost V 8 bases and J 4 bases, with 20 bases left between them. The CDR3 loop reads CASQSPSGNGNEKLFF. Here the CDR3 DNA reads TGTGCCAGCCAGTCACCGTCAGGGAACGGTAATGAAAAACTGTTTTTT.

The V call is TRBV6-5, the J call TRBJ1-1, with D perhaps matching TRBD1 (5 bases). Deletions cut 6 bases from V and 10 bases from J, with 21 bases between. Per germline, CDR1 MNHEY and CDR2 SVGAGI. There are 14 residues in the CDR3. As DNA, the CDR3 is TGTGCCAGCAGCAAACCGGGGCAGGGAGGTTTAGCTTTCTTT. Translated, it gives CASSKPGQGGLAFF.

The table lists this clone with a count of one. The genes are TRBV28 and TRBJ2-1, with 13 bases lining up with TRBD2. From germline, CDR1 is MDHEN and CDR2 SYDVKM. The J segment lost 3 bases and the V segment lost 4 bases, leaving 9 bases of the junction unmatched. This CDR3 region has 18 residues. The CDR3 spells CASSSLGLAGALYNEQFF. As DNA, the CDR3 is TGTGCCAGCAGTTCCCTCGGACTAGCGGGAGCCCTCTACAATGAGCAGTTCTTC.

The rearrangement links TRBV15 to TRBJ1-1, with a possible D match to TRBD1 (5 bases). V was trimmed by 1 base and J by 5 bases, leaving 14 bases between them. The CDR3 is 15 residues long. CDR1 is LNHNV and CDR2 is YYDKDF in the germline V gene (reference sequence). The CDR3 reads CATSRVSLGGTEAFF. CDR3 DNA: TGTGCCACCAGCAGAGTGTCTTTGGGGGGGACTGAAGCTTTCTTT.

As regards this clone: This sample includes further DNA sequences coding for the same CDR3. The chain carries TRBV14 and TRBJ2-7, with 7 bases matching TRBD1. CDR3 length: 14 amino acids. From germline, CDR1 is SGHDN and CDR2 FVKESK. Trimming removed 4 bases from V and 0 bases from J; junction bases left unmatched: 3. CDR3 nucleotide sequence: TGTGCCAGCAGCCCTGGGACAGTCTCCTACGAGCAGTACTTC. It specifies CASSPGTVSYEQYF.

The chain is built from TRBV2 and TRBJ2-7; 13 nucleotides align to TRBD2. V lost 8 bases, J lost 4 bases, and 14 bases stayed unmatched. Germline V lookup: CDR1 SNHLY, CDR2 FYNNEI. The CDR3 runs 17 residues. CDR3 coding DNA: TGTGCCAGCGGGGCGACCCTTTTGACTAGCGGGAGGTACGAGCAGTACTTC. This translates into CASGATLLTSGRYEQYF.

The genes are TRBV27 and TRBJ1-2; TRBD1 aligns across 9 bases. The CDR3 spans 14 residues. With 3 bases clipped from V and 4 bases from J, the junction kept 3 bases outside the gene matches. Germline CDR1 is MNHEY and CDR2 is SMNVEV (reference sequence). The CDR3 DNA reads as TGTGCCAGCAGTTTGACAGGGGGTAGCTATGGCTACACCTTC. Its protein product is CASSLTGGSYGYTF.

The chain joins TRBV7-9 to TRBJ2-3; 9 positions match TRBD2. Per the germline V gene, CDR1 is SEHNR and CDR2 is FQNEAQ (reference sequence). The CDR3 is 15 amino acids. Trimming removed 1 base from V and 3 bases from J; junction bases left unmatched: 2. DNA for the CDR3: TGTGCCAGCAGCTTAGGGACTAGCGTAACAGATACGCAGTATTTT. Its protein is CASSLGTSVTDTQYF.

Regarding this clone: One junction end does not reproduce the germline sequence, and a read error may be involved. V is TRBV7-7 and J is TRBJ2-3; 7 bases align to TRBD1. The CDR3 is made up of 18 amino acids. Germline V gene data show CDR1 as SSHAT and CDR2 as FNYEAQ (reference sequence). The CDR3 loop reads CASSLVRDSRNHTDTQYF. In nucleotides, the CDR3 is TGTGCTAGCAGCTTAGTCAGGGACAGCCGAAACCACACAGATACGCAGTATTTT.

This clone was picked up one time. V gene TRBV11-3 combines with J gene TRBJ2-3; unclear D gene. V was cut by 4 bases and J by 1 base, with 9 bases left in between. The CDR3 runs 14 residues. Germline values: CDR1 SGHNT, CDR2 YENEEA. The CDR3 loop reads CASSSTRGTDTQYF. The CDR3, as DNA: TGTGCCAGCAGCTCCACCCGAGGCACAGATACGCAGTATTTT.

The chain recombines TRBV6-4 with TRBJ1-1, with 9 bases aligning to TRBD1. The CDR3 runs to 13 residues. Germline V gene sequence: CDR1 MRHNA, CDR2 SNTAGT. With V trimmed by 4 bases and J by 5 bases, 2 bases remained unmatched. CDR3 in amino acids: CASSGDRGTEAFF. DNA for the CDR3: TGTGCCAGCAGTGGCGACAGGGGGACTGAAGCTTTCTTT.

This chain joins TRBV28 and TRBJ2-7, with TRBD2 matching over 8 bases. The CDR3 loop spans 16 amino acids. The germline V gene encodes CDR1 MDHEN and CDR2 SYDVKM. The ends lost 1 base at V and 7 bases at J; junction bases unmatched: 12. The CDR3 DNA is TGTGCCAGCAGTTTATCCAGCGGGAGCGTACGGGCGGAGCAGTACTTC. It is translated as CASSLSSGSVRAEQYF.

The chain has TRBV5-1 and TRBJ1-2; D not certain. Germline V CDR1 and CDR2: SGHRS, YFSETQ. The CDR3 runs 11 residues. V lost 4 bases, J lost 7 bases, and 8 bases lay in between. Here the CDR3 reads CASSSGGGYTF. For the CDR3, the DNA is TGCGCCAGCAGCAGCGGTGGTGGCTACACCTTC.

This chain connects TRBV5-1 to TRBJ1-1, with TRBD1 identical over 7 bases. The CDR3 consists of 15 residues. Unmatched junction bases numbered 12, after V lost 4 bases and J lost 6 bases. Germline V gene data show CDR1 as SGHRS and CDR2 as YFSETQ. The CDR3 is CASSILQGNRAEAFF. The CDR3 nucleotides read TGCGCCAGCAGCATATTACAGGGGAATAGAGCTGAAGCTTTCTTT.

The rearrangement uses TRBV3-1 (or the pseudogene TRBV3-2) and TRBJ1-5; D call uncertain. This CDR3 has 15 amino acids. The ends were cut back, 1 base at V and 3 bases at J, with 10 bases in the middle. Germline V gene lookup returns CDR1 LGHDT and CDR2 YNNKEL (reference sequence). The CDR3 region is CASSQGSAANQPQHF. The CDR3 nucleotides are TGTGCCAGCAGCCAAGGGTCAGCGGCCAATCAGCCCCAGCATTTT.

This clone is a singleton in its sample. V gene TRBV5-1 combines with J gene TRBJ2-7; possibly TRBD2 for D (6 bases). Germline-derived CDR1 and CDR2 are SGHRS and YFSETQ. V was pared by 5 bases and J by 4 bases, with 13 bases between. CDR3 length: 13 amino acids. The CDR3 nucleotides read TGCGCCAGCAGGCGGGACTCGACATACGAGCAGTACTTC. It codes for CASRRDSTYEQYF.

The chain uses TRBV15 and TRBJ2-1; TRBD1 matches 10 bases. The ends lost 8 bases at V and 7 bases at J; junction bases unmatched: 2. The CDR3 sequence is 12 residues long. CDR1 is LNHNV, CDR2 YYDKDF, per germline (reference sequence). CDR3 protein: CATGTGVNEQFF. CDR3 nucleotide sequence: TGTGCCACCGGGACAGGGGTGAATGAGCAGTTCTTC.

The chain couples TRBV29-1 to TRBJ1-1; tentatively, D is TRBD1 (6 bases). V shed 4 bases and J shed 6 bases, with 12 bases lying between them. The CDR3 has 12 amino acids. The germline gives CDR1 SQVTM, CDR2 ANQGSEA. The CDR3 DNA sequence: TGCAGCGTTGTTGAGGGGGTGTCTGAAGCTTTCTTT. It encodes CSVVEGVSEAFF.

The rearrangement uses TRBV7-9 and TRBJ1-3; D possibly corresponds to TRBD1 (5 bases). This CDR3 contains 15 residues. V lost 6 bases and J lost 0, with 12 bases in between. Per germline, CDR1 SEHNR and CDR2 FQNEAQ (reference sequence). For the CDR3, the DNA is TGTGCCAGCAGTCGGGACTTGAGCTCTGGAAACACCATATATTTT. Translation gives CASSRDLSSGNTIYF. Based on the CDR3 plus reference TRBV7-9 and TRBJ1-3, the full variable domain is DTGVSQNPRHKITKRGQNVTFRCDPISEHNRLYWYRQTLGQGPEFLTYFQNEAQLEKSRLLSDRFSAERPKGSFSTLEIQRTEQGDSAMYLCASSRDLSSGNTIYFGEGSWLTVV.

V gene TRBV6-2 or TRBV6-3 combines with J gene TRBJ1-5; 7 nucleotides align to TRBD1. Germline CDR1 reads MNHEY; CDR2 reads SVGEGT. CDR3 size: 15 residues. The junction had 2 bases not matched to a gene; V was cut back by 2 bases and J by 1 base. The CDR3 nucleotides read TGTGCCAGCAGTTACCCGGGACAGAGCAATCAGCCCCAGCATTTT. This sequence encodes CASSYPGQSNQPQHF.

V gene TRBV7-9 combines with J gene TRBJ2-5; D remains ambiguous. CDR3 length: 11 residues. V lost 5 bases to trimming and J lost 2 bases, with 3 bases between them. Germline CDR1 SEHNR, CDR2 FQNEAQ (reference sequence). The CDR3 loop is CASSIQETQYF. As DNA, the CDR3 is TGTGCCAGCAGCATACAAGAGACCCAGTACTTC.

V and J are TRBV15 and TRBJ1-5; D is undetermined. Trimming cost V 3 bases and J 3 bases, with 9 bases left between them. CDR1 is LNHNV, CDR2 YYDKDF, per germline (reference sequence). This CDR3 spans 14 amino acids. CDR3 DNA sequence: TGTGCCACCAGCAGGGAGCAATTCAATCAGCCCCAGCATTTT. This codes for CATSREQFNQPQHF.

This chain connects TRBV10-3 to TRBJ2-7; 8 nucleotides agree with TRBD2. Trimming removed 5 bases from V and 2 bases from J; junction bases left unmatched: 8. Per germline, CDR1 ENHRY and CDR2 SYGVKD. The CDR3 sequence is 15 residues long. CDR3 sequence (DNA): TGTGCCATCAGTCCCCAACTAGCGGAGCCCTACGAGCAGTACTTC. Protein sequence: CAISPQLAEPYEQYF.

This rearrangement joins TRBV7-2 to TRBJ2-1; 12 nucleotides align to TRBD2. The V and J ends lost 4 bases and 5 bases, in that order; junction bases with no gene match: 6. The CDR3 contains 16 residues. Germline values: CDR1 SGHTA, CDR2 FQGNSA. Written as DNA, the CDR3 is TGTGCCAGCAGCTCTCCTAGCGGGAGGGTTGACAATGAGCAGTTCTTC. This codes for CASSSPSGRVDNEQFF.

The V and J genes are TRBV19 and TRBJ1-5; D might be TRBD1 (6 bases). V lost 9 bases and J lost 2, with 11 bases in between. The germline V gene has CDR1 LNHDA and CDR2 SQIVND (reference sequence). This CDR3 has 13 residues. CDR3 sequence: CASRRQGNQPQHF. As DNA, the CDR3 is TGTGCCAGCCGTCGACAGGGCAATCAGCCCCAGCATTTT.

V and J are TRBV7-2 and TRBJ2-7, with 9 bases that match TRBD2. The CDR3 consists of 16 residues. Germline V gives CDR1 SGHTA, CDR2 FQGNSA. After removal of 5 bases from V and 7 bases from J, the junction contained 15 bases not matched to a gene. CDR3 DNA: TGTGCCAGCAGCCCCCGGGGTAGCGGGAGATCTCGTGAGCAGTACTTC. Protein: CASSPRGSGRSREQYF.

V usage is TRBV11-2 and J usage is TRBJ2-1; 8 nucleotides line up with TRBD2. The V gene's germline CDR1 is SGHAT and CDR2 FQNNGV. Unmatched junction bases numbered 14, after V lost 4 bases and J lost 6 bases. The CDR3 contains 17 residues. The CDR3 DNA follows: TGTGCCAGCAGCTCCTCTAGCTCCGGGACTAGGGCCAATGAGCAGTTCTTC. Translating gives CASSSSSSGTRANEQFF. Drawing the rest from reference TRBV11-2 and TRBJ2-1, the complete variable domain is EAGVAQSPRYKIIEKRQSVAFWCNPISGHATLYWYQQILGQGPKLLIQFQNNGVVDDSQLPKDRFSAERLKGVDSTLKIQPAKLEDSAVYLCASSSSSSGTRANEQFFGPGTRLTVL.